This T cell receptor beta chain was documented in a study of CD8 T cells in Susac syndrome. Regarding the study as a whole: The study conceded that relatively few individuals underwent its TCR sequencing and HLA analysis.

Turning to this clonotype: The antigen is not known.

Sequencing targeted TCR beta in blood CD8+ and CD4+ T cells. Random hexamers primed reverse transcription of roughly 0.45 to 1 ug RNA. Each CDR3 protein gets one entry after TCRdb re-called the immunoSEQ multiplex PCR reads with MiXCR. This repertoire shows about 190,000 distinct CDR3 sequences, approximately 95% found once; its top ten account for approximately 0.1%. Unmatched junction bases numbered 6, after V lost 5 bases and J lost 6 bases. Germline lookup yields CDR1 MNHNS and CDR2 SASEGT. This CDR3 contains 15 residues. The gene calls are TRBV6-1 and TRBJ1-6; 8 nucleotides match TRBD1. The source is a human donor in good health. The sequencing sample was made of CD4+ T cells from PBMCs. The CDR3 bases are TGTGCCAGCAGTCCCGGCCAGGGGGCTAATTCACCCCTCCACTTT. This sequence encodes CASSPGQGANSPLHF.